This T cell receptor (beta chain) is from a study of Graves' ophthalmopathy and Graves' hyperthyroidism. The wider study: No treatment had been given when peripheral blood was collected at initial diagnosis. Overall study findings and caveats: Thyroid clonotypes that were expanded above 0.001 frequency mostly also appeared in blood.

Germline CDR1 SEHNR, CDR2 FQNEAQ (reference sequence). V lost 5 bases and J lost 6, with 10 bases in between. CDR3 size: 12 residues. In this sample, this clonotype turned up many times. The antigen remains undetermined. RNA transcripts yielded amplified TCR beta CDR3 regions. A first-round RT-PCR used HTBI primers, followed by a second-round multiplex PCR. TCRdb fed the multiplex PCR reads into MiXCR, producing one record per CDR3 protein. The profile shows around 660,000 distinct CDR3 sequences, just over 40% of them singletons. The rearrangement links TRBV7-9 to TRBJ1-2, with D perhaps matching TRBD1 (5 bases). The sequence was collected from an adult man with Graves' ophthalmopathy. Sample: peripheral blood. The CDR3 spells CASSKQAHGYTF. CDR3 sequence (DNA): TGTGCCAGCAGCAAACAGGCACATGGCTACACCTTC.